This T cell receptor (beta chain) was profiled in a study of blood T cell repertoires in COVID-19. Overall study context: T cells, B-cell-depleted T cells, or PBMCs provided the cDNA or gDNA that served as material.

Authors' data handling: Amplifying reference gene primers gave estimates of nucleated cell counts. Produced via immunoSEQ multiplex PCR; TCRdb's table is partial and in-frame only. That table gives V, J and clone size, and the DNA gave D and trimming. The table includes around 300,000 clones, nearly 90% detected once. CDR1 and CDR2 from the germline V gene are MNHEY and SMNVEV (reference sequence). V dropped 3 bases and J dropped 8 bases, with 13 bases sitting between them. CDR3 length: 14 amino acids. The material sequenced was peripheral blood. The chain is built from TRBV27 and TRBJ1-4, with D perhaps TRBD1 (6 bases). The receptor comes from a woman between 40 and 50 years old with COVID-19, enrolled during active disease. In nucleotides, the CDR3 is TGTGCCAGCAGTTTTATACGTGACAGGGAAAAACTGTTTTTT. Translated: CASSFIRDREKLFF.